The sample holds one count of the clone carrying this TCR beta chain. What it binds is not known. The V end lost 6 bases, the J end lost 1 base, and 18 bases lay between the germline ends. Germline V gene data show CDR1 as SEHNR and CDR2 as FQNEAQ (reference sequence). This CDR3 is built from 16 residues. The data were obtained in a study of identical twins' blood T cells. Study-level findings and limits: Abundant TCRbeta CDR3s overlapped more between twins than with unrelated donors. Twin similarity might stem from environmental factors, not only genetics.

Authors' processing steps: Clonotypes per individual ranged from about 90,000 to nearly 500,000. Using its own MiXCR run on the 5' RACE reads, TCRdb lists one record per CDR3 protein. Here the V and J calls rest on TCRdb's processing, not on the authors' analysis. The sample has a few hundred thousand distinct CDR3 sequences; roughly 28% are singletons. This clonotype originated in a woman between 18 and 50 years old in good health. Sequenced input: PBMCs. The genes are TRBV7-9 and TRBJ1-1; D remains unclear. CDR3 DNA sequence: TGTGCCAGCAGTCCCGGCCTTAGGTGGCCGAACACTGAAGCTTTCTTT. This translates into CASSPGLRWPNTEAFF.